The 2 T cell receptor beta chains reported below all come from one sample, sequenced in a study of TIL therapy for anti-PD-1-resistant metastatic lung cancer. Sequencing used immunoSEQ v3. TCRdb's copy holds only in-frame clones and misses some; the assay was immunoSEQ multiplex PCR. The data hold under 60,000 clones, with around 86% observed a single time. The sample's time point: pre-treatment sample, taken before nivolumab and TIL therapy. Sample: blood, taken at baseline. The receptor set was obtained from a person aged 25 to 85 with non-small cell lung cancer.

The chain employs TRBV27 and TRBJ1-1; the D gene is possibly TRBD1 (5 bases). The CDR3 sequence is 15 residues long. Germline V gene lookup returns CDR1 MNHEY and CDR2 SMNVEV (reference sequence). Trimming shortened V by 8 bases and J by 4 bases, and 20 bases separated the two germline ends. In nucleotides, the CDR3 is TGTGCCAGCGTCTTTCACGGGGGAGGAGGCACTGAAGCTTTCTTT. Protein product: CASVFHGGGGTEAFF.

This rearrangement joins TRBV6-5 to TRBJ2-7; TRBD2 agrees at 7 bases. V was pared by 0 bases and J by 1 base, with 6 bases of the junction left unmatched. Germline V gene lookup returns CDR1 MNHEY and CDR2 SVGAGI. The CDR3 spans 16 residues. The CDR3 is CASSYSSASGSYEQYF. In DNA, the CDR3 is TGTGCCAGCAGTTACTCATCGGCTAGCGGTTCCTACGAGCAGTACTTC.